The 17 T cell receptor beta chains below were found in one sample sequenced in a study of blood T cell repertoires in COVID-19. The table came from immunoSEQ multiplex PCR; TCRdb's copy has only in-frame clones and leaves some out. The table shows about 200,000 clones, with approximately 83% occurring only once. The sample consisted of PBMCs or T cells enriched from blood (not recorded which). Every receptor here comes from a man aged 35 to 55 who had recovered from COVID-19.

This clone came up once. V is TRBV29-1 and J is TRBJ2-1; 9 positions match TRBD2. The germline V gene has CDR1 SQVTM and CDR2 ANQGSEA. There are 16 residues in the CDR3. V gave up 7 bases and J gave up 2 bases; unmatched junction bases: 12. The chain's CDR3 is CSGVFSGGGTYNEQFF. Here the CDR3 DNA reads TGCAGCGGTGTTTTTAGCGGGGGCGGCACCTACAATGAGCAGTTCTTC.

The rearrangement links TRBV14 to TRBJ2-3; tentative D call: TRBD2 (7 bases). Germline V CDR1 and CDR2: SGHDN, FVKESK. With 0 bases removed from V and 2 bases from J, the gap between germline ends came to 12 bases. CDR3 size: 16 residues. Here the CDR3 DNA reads TGTGCCAGCAGCCAAGATGGCGGGGGCAACACAGATACGCAGTATTTT. Translation gives CASSQDGGGNTDTQYF.

This clone was detected only once. The genes are TRBV5-1 and TRBJ2-5; D unclear. V gave up 0 bases and J gave up 2 bases, with 5 bases separating them. Germline V CDR1 and CDR2: SGHRS, YFSETQ. The CDR3 totals 13 residues. Written as DNA, the CDR3 is TGCGCCAGCAGCTTGGACAGTCAAGAGACCCAGTACTTC. Amino acids: CASSLDSQETQYF.

The gene calls are TRBV3-1 (or the pseudogene TRBV3-2) and TRBJ2-1; 10 nucleotides agree with TRBD1. This CDR3 spans 15 amino acids. CDR1 is LGHDT, CDR2 YNNKEL, per germline (reference sequence). The ends lost 6 bases at V and 7 bases at J; junction bases unmatched: 9. The CDR3 nucleotides are TGTGCCAGCAGTCTGTCCGGGACAGGGGTGAATGAGCAGTTCTTC. Translated: CASSLSGTGVNEQFF.

The chain employs TRBV19 and TRBJ1-1; 7 nucleotides agree with TRBD1. CDR3 length: 14 residues. V lost 3 bases, J lost 1 base, and 2 bases stayed unmatched. The germline gives CDR1 LNHDA, CDR2 SQIVND (reference sequence). CDR3 coding DNA: TGTGCCAGTAGTATGTGGACAGGGAACACTGAAGCTTTCTTT. Translation: CASSMWTGNTEAFF. Combining the CDR3 with reference TRBV19 and TRBJ1-1 gives the whole variable domain DGGITQSPKYLFRKEGQNVTLSCEQNLNHDAMYWYRQDPGQGLRLIYYSQIVNDFQKGDIAEGYSVSREKKESFPLTVTSAQKNPTAFYLCASSMWTGNTEAFFGQGTRLTVV.

The V call is TRBV4-1, the J call TRBJ1-1; 8 bases are a match to TRBD1. The CDR3 has 15 residues. V shed 4 bases and J 0 bases; nucleotides not matched to a gene: 4. Germline CDR1 reads MGHRA; CDR2 reads YSYEKL. CDR3 bases: TGCGCCAGCAGCCCTCAACAGGGGGTGAACACTGAAGCTTTCTTT. Amino acids: CASSPQQGVNTEAFF.

The V call is TRBV3-1 (or the pseudogene TRBV3-2), the J call TRBJ1-1; TRBD1 is a possible D gene (6 bases). V shed 2 bases and J shed 2 bases, with 9 bases lying between them. CDR1 LGHDT and CDR2 YNNKEL come from the germline V gene (reference sequence). The CDR3 has 14 residues. CDR3: CASSQTGPNTEAFF. As DNA, the CDR3 is TGTGCCAGCAGCCAAACAGGGCCAAACACTGAAGCTTTCTTT.

The rearrangement joins TRBV3-1 (or the pseudogene TRBV3-2) to TRBJ2-5, with no clear D. CDR1 and CDR2 from the germline V gene are LGHDT and YNNKEL (reference sequence). The CDR3 loop spans 13 amino acids. Trimming removed 0 bases from V and 4 bases from J, with 6 bases in between. The chain's CDR3 is CASSQDMAETQYF. CDR3 DNA: TGTGCCAGCAGCCAAGATATGGCAGAGACCCAGTACTTC.

The chain uses TRBV7-8 and TRBJ2-6; TRBD1 matches 7 bases. The CDR3 spans 17 residues. With V trimmed by 5 bases and J by 4 bases, 11 bases remained unmatched. CDR1 and CDR2 (germline): SGHVS, FQNEAQ. CDR3 sequence: CASSIRETGDGANVLTF. DNA for the CDR3: TGTGCCAGCAGCATCCGGGAAACAGGGGACGGGGCCAACGTCCTGACTTTC.

The rearrangement uses TRBV29-1 and TRBJ1-1; no definite D call. CDR1 and CDR2 (germline): SQVTM, ANQGSEA. This CDR3 region has 15 residues. V was clipped by 0 bases and J by 0 bases, with 11 bases between them. The CDR3 region has the DNA TGCAGCGTTGAAGACTTGGCCACCTTGAACACTGAAGCTTTCTTT. Translation: CSVEDLATLNTEAFF.

For the CDR3, the DNA is TGTGCCTGGAACGCAGGGGCTTACTCTGGAAACACCATATATTTT. It encodes CAWNAGAYSGNTIYF. The chain recombines TRBV30 with TRBJ1-3, with D perhaps matching TRBD1 (6 bases). V dropped 4 bases and J dropped 0 bases, with 13 bases sitting between them. The CDR3 sequence is 15 residues long. Germline loops: CDR1 GTSNPN, CDR2 SVGIG (reference sequence).

V gene TRBV7-8 combines with J gene TRBJ2-7, with D perhaps TRBD2 (5 bases). The CDR3 is 17 amino acids. The V end was cut by 1 base, the J end by 3 bases, with 19 bases between. In germline, CDR1 is SGHVS, CDR2 FQNEAQ. The DNA of the CDR3 is TGTGCCAGCAGCTTAGGTCCTCGGGGATCCGTTAGCTACGAGCAGTACTTC. It codes for CASSLGPRGSVSYEQYF.

This clone has a single count. The chain has TRBV6-6 and TRBJ1-2; TRBD1 matches at 8 bases. CDR1 and CDR2 (germline): MNHNY, SVGAGI (reference sequence). V lost 7 bases and J lost 0; bases outside the gene matches: 10. This CDR3 is built from 16 residues. The CDR3 nucleotides read TGTGCCAGCACCGAAAGACAGGGGACAGCTAACTATGGCTACACCTTC. It encodes CASTERQGTANYGYTF.

For the CDR3, the DNA is TGTGCCAGCAGCTTAGGGGGCAGCCTGAACACTGAAGCTTTCTTT. This translates into CASSLGGSLNTEAFF. The chain employs TRBV13 and TRBJ1-1; no definite D call. Germline-derived CDR1 and CDR2 are PRHDT and FYEKMQ (reference sequence). V lost 0 bases, J lost 0 bases, and 8 bases lay in between. The length of the CDR3 is 15 residues. Together with reference TRBV13 and TRBJ1-1, the CDR3 gives the full variable domain: AAGVIQSPRHLIKEKRETATLKCYPIPRHDTVYWYQQGPGQDPQFLISFYEKMQSDKGSIPDRFSAQQFSDYHSELNMSSLELGDSALYFCASSLGGSLNTEAFFGQGTRLTVV.

The V and J genes are TRBV6-5 and TRBJ1-6, with 9 bases fitting TRBD1. The ends lost 6 bases at V and 11 bases at J; junction bases unmatched: 11. The CDR3 extends over 15 amino acids. The germline CDR1 and CDR2 sequences are MNHEY and SVGAGI. The CDR3 loop reads CASSRGTGRAAPLHF. CDR3 sequence (DNA): TGTGCCAGCAGCCGTGGGACAGGGAGGGCGGCACCCCTCCACTTT.

J is TRBJ2-1 and V is TRBV5-4; D not resolved. The CDR3 is made up of 13 amino acids. Germline V CDR1 and CDR2: SGHNT, YYREEE (reference sequence). Trimming took off 0 bases at V and 8 bases at J, with 9 bases between the two ends. CDR3 sequence: CASSLAGYYEQFF. The CDR3 DNA is TGTGCCAGCAGCTTGGCGGGTTATTATGAGCAGTTCTTC.

The chain employs TRBV6-5 and TRBJ2-3; D gene uncertain. Trimming cost V 2 bases and J 0 bases, with 9 bases left between them. The CDR3 is 15 residues long. CDR1 is MNHEY, CDR2 SVGAGI, per germline. The CDR3 spells CASSYGSGSTDTQYF. CDR3 coding DNA: TGTGCCAGCAGTTACGGGTCAGGTAGCACAGATACGCAGTATTTT.